This note documents a single TCR beta chain sequence. What it recognizes is unknown. Clones were sequenced by immunoSEQ multiplex PCR, and TCRdb holds only the in-frame ones, with some missing. Of about 160,000 clones in the sample, 90% to 95% were seen once. The data are from a study of T cell responses to AZD1222 COVID-19 vaccine. Study results and limitations: Seropositive AZD1222 recipients at baseline numbered only 6 or 7. Across spike, vaccine-associated CD4 TCRs were found, dominant at 160-218 and 743-854. Repertoire sampling occurred only after the peak T cell response.

Trimming left V 4 bases short and J 5 bases short, with 11 bases between. The CDR3 covers 13 residues. Germline assignment: CDR1 LGHDT and CDR2 YNNKEL (reference sequence). This material consisted of peripheral blood, taken on day 0 of AZD1222 vaccination. This chain connects TRBV3-1 (or the pseudogene TRBV3-2) to TRBJ2-5; possibly TRBD1 for D (5 bases). The sequence derives from an adult in good health. Here the CDR3 reads CASSRQGGETQYF. The CDR3 DNA reads TGTGCCAGCAGCCGGCAGGGTGGGGAGACCCAGTACTTC.